Given below is one T cell receptor (beta chain) in context. Its antigen is currently not known. The record has no base qualities; no much larger clone is one base away. Sequences SEHNR (CDR1) and FQNEAQ (CDR2) are obtained from the germline V gene (reference sequence). V is shortened by 1 base, J by 7 bases, and the region joining them spans 11 bases. From its cysteine to its phenylalanine, the CDR3 spans 13 amino acids. Only the CDR3 part of the read is kept: 39 bases, read in frame from the first base. Amplification of TCR beta CDR3 regions was carried out from RNA transcripts. A first-round RT-PCR of the TCR CDR3 used the HTBI primer set with the Qiagen OneStep RT-PCR kit. Libraries were constructed in a second round of multiplex PCR, after which size selection and purification were carried out. Paired-end sequencing of the libraries was performed with 100 bp reads on an Illumina HiSeq2000. Regarding the original processing steps: SOAPnuke was used to process the raw data, with reads discarded if the reads contained adapters or uncalled bases, had a mean Phred below 15, or lacked an exact constant-primer or identifier match. COPE v1.2.5 was used to merge high-quality paired reads, and clonotypes were defined as unique nucleotide sequences. Clonotypes were aligned to IMGT TRBV, TRBD and TRBJ reference segments using MiTCR v1.1. Only V-J combinations with frequency above 0.0001, covering 99% to 99.2% of repertoires, were analysed. The TCS score was defined as the ratio of F50 (clonal expansion) to E x V (chaos), calculated using BLOSUM62-based TCRdist between CDR3 peptides within each V-J. Welch's t-statistics and random forest reduced 500 to 650 V-J features to 13, which were used in a naive Bayes classifier (R e1071). The public reads were reanalyzed by TCRdb: fastp trimming at Q25, MiXCR alignment, in-frame beta chains only. Here each entry gathers all rows of one CDR3 protein and keeps the most common genes and DNA. None of the V and J calls come from the authors' own analysis; TCRdb made them. The sample table records approximately 400,000 distinct CDR3 sequences; 19% of these occur just once. The ten largest clones add up to 3.7% of the sample.

This sample is part of a study of T cells in Graves' hyperthyroidism and ophthalmopathy (dated by TCRdb to the late 2010s). With respect to the entire study: Peripheral blood was collected at initial diagnosis, before any treatment. Following sampling, methimazole starting at 30 mg daily was given to hyperthyroidism patients, and high-dose intravenous methylprednisolone was given to ophthalmopathy patients. To identify TCR V-J signatures that set the groups apart, the researchers used a discovery cohort of 90 to 100 patients, made up of about 44 with Graves' ophthalmopathy and about 60 with stable Graves' hyperthyroidism. The paper reports TCR Vbeta CDR3 sequencing of 135 peripheral blood samples: under 45 ophthalmopathy, fewer than 85 hyperthyroidism and around 17 progressor patients. The study also compared thyroid tissue and blood T-cell repertoires from more than 5 Graves' hyperthyroidism patients. For training and testing, the 110 or so patients in the discovery cohort were randomly divided in a 7:3 ratio. Whether ophthalmopathy could be predicted prospectively was tested in an independent validation cohort made up of 18 hyperthyroidism patients plus 17 patients who later progressed to ophthalmopathy. What the study reported, not specific to this receptor: During validation, the model predicted progression to ophthalmopathy a median of about 6.3 months ahead of onset, with around 65% sensitivity and under 85% specificity. Sample size was not statistically predetermined, and blinding of investigators to group allocation was not performed. Most expanded thyroid clonotypes (frequency above 0.001) were also detected in blood, suggesting blood repertoires may reflect thyroid immune responses. A model built on a 13 V-J signature distinguished ophthalmopathy from stable hyperthyroidism, reaching 87.88% sensitivity and approximately 83% specificity in cross-validation and 80%/75% in testing.

A patient counted as having stable Graves' hyperthyroidism if no progression to ophthalmopathy occurred over 18 months of follow-up. Hyperthyroidism patients were newly diagnosed, with disease duration under 2 months, and aged 18 to 65 years. The study excluded patients with uncontrolled infections, other autoimmune diseases, pregnancy or lactation. Diagnoses were established on the basis of clinical symptoms, serum thyroxine and TRAb, thyroid ultrasound, and orbital computed tomography. PBMCs were separated from 8 to 10 ml of fresh peripheral blood using Ficoll-Paque density gradient centrifugation. Trizol reagent was used to extract total RNA, and RNA quality was then checked on an Agilent 2100 Bioanalyzer.

Sequenced input: blood. The V and J segments used are TRBV7-9 and TRBJ2-7, with TRBD2 perhaps the D gene, on 5 matching bases. The clonotype was recovered from a woman under 30 with Graves' hyperthyroidism. The nucleotide sequence is given as TGTGCCAGCAGCTTAGAACTAGGGTCGGAGCAGTACTTC. This translates into CASSLELGSEQYF.